The rows below give T cell receptor beta chains drawn from one sample of a study of blood T cell repertoires in COVID-19. Measured with immunoSEQ multiplex PCR; TCRdb has only the in-frame clones, and not every one. The data contain 70,000 or so clones, approximately 78% of them seen just once; the ten biggest clones take up about 16%. Sequencing input: peripheral blood. Every receptor here comes from a human donor in a cohort sampled during active COVID-19. The CDR3 runs from the conserved cysteine through the conserved F or W. The order of the fields is J gene, D gene, CDR3 length, clone size, V gene, CDR3 protein, CDR3 DNA. The D gene is left open where the match is weak. Clone sizes are given selectively: once, few, many, or a class where the clone is expanded.

TRBJ1-5 TRBD1 18 NA TRBV28 CASSLGQGKAYSNQPQHF TGTGCCAGCAGCCTGGGACAGGGCAAAGCATATAGCAATCAGCCCCAGCATTTT
TRBJ2-4 NA 11 NA TRBV20-1 CSARPGDFKYF TGCAGTGCTCGACCGGGAGACTTTAAGTACTTC
TRBJ1-1 NA 14 NA TRBV19 CASSMAGSITEAFF TGTGCCAGTAGTATGGCAGGCTCTATCACTGAAGCTTTCTTT
TRBJ2-5 NA 14 once TRBV5-4 CASGRGQEEETQYF TGTGCCAGCGGGAGGGGACAGGAAGAAGAGACCCAGTACTTC
TRBJ2-1 NA 14 once TRBV2 CASKGRGSYNEQFF TGTGCCAGCAAGGGCAGGGGTTCCTACAATGAGCAGTTCTTC
TRBJ2-7 TRBD2 14 NA TRBV6-2/TRBV6-3 CASSYPSGRDGQYF TGTGCCAGCAGTTACCCTAGCGGGAGAGATGGGCAGTACTTC
TRBJ2-1 NA 14 NA TRBV19 CASSDWGGTNEQFF TGTGCCAGTAGTGATTGGGGAGGAACCAATGAGCAGTTCTTC
TRBJ2-1 TRBD1 15 NA TRBV7-2 CASSLRQGNSNEQFF TGTGCCAGCAGCTTACGACAGGGAAACAGCAATGAGCAGTTCTTC
TRBJ2-6 NA 15 NA TRBV24-1 CATSDPRVGANVLTF TGTGCCACCAGTGACCCCCGGGTTGGGGCCAACGTCCTGACTTTC
TRBJ2-5 NA 12 NA TRBV18 CASSPNQETQYF TGTGCCAGCTCACCTAACCAAGAGACCCAGTACTTC
TRBJ1-2 NA 12 NA TRBV9 CASSVDRDGYTF TGTGCCAGCAGCGTAGATCGGGATGGCTACACCTTC
TRBJ2-7 TRBD2 14 NA TRBV18 CASSPRGSSYEQYF TGTGCCAGCTCACCGCGGGGGAGCTCCTACGAGCAGTACTTC
TRBJ1-1 NA 15 once TRBV4-2 CASSANQGGDTEAFF TGTGCCAGCAGCGCCAACCAGGGAGGAGACACTGAAGCTTTCTTT
TRBJ1-5 TRBD1 17 NA TRBV4-1 CASSQPLRDRENQPQHF TGCGCCAGCAGCCAACCCCTCCGGGACAGGGAAAATCAGCCCCAGCATTTT
TRBJ1-5 NA 13 NA TRBV4-3 CASSQVVGQPQHF TGCGCCAGCAGCCAAGTGGTTGGCCAGCCCCAGCATTTT
TRBJ1-4 NA 14 NA TRBV24-1 CATSDPLTGEKLFF TGTGCCACCAGTGACCCTTTGACAGGTGAAAAACTGTTTTTT